The text below deals with one T cell receptor (beta chain). This sample is part of a study of cytomegalovirus exposure and HLA in healthy donors. Libraries were prepared by immunoSEQ multiplex PCR; TCRdb keeps only in-frame clonotypes and omits some of them. The repertoire holds roughly 90,000 clones, with around 85% as singletons. The V gene end was trimmed by 3 bases and the J gene end by 2 bases; junction bases not matched to a gene: 6. The CDR3 has 16 residues. Per the germline V gene, CDR1 is KGHSH and CDR2 is LQKENI. The sequenced material came from PBMCs. The rearrangement uses TRBV18 and TRBJ2-1; 8 nucleotides line up with TRBD2. This receptor was obtained from a man in his late teens or twenties in good health and CMV-seropositive. Written as DNA, the CDR3 is TGTGCCAGCTCACCCGTCGGGGGGGGTCCCTACAATGAGCAGTTCTTC. Its protein product is CASSPVGGGPYNEQFF.